The 26 T cell receptor beta chains listed next were all sequenced from one sample in a study of read filtering for tumor transcriptome and immune sequencing. This library used roughly 400 ng RNA and molecular barcoded adaptors spanning alpha/delta and beta/gamma chains. From the reads, TCRdb called clonotypes with MiXCR, one entry per CDR3 protein. The sample contains 30,000 to 40,000 distinct CDR3 sequences, about 13% of which appear only once. The material sequenced was a population of CD138-negative cells sorted from bone marrow. These receptors came from a donor at least 40 years old with multiple myeloma.

This clonotype showed up many times. The rearrangement joins TRBV30 to TRBJ1-1; D not certain. Trimming pared 7 bases from V and 1 base from J, leaving 13 bases between. CDR1 and CDR2 from the germline V gene are GTSNPN and SVGIG (reference sequence). This CDR3 has 13 amino acids. CDR3: CASSTSANTEAFF. The CDR3 DNA sequence: TGTGCCTCATCCACTTCTGCGAACACTGAAGCTTTCTTT.

A word on this clonotype: Here the CDR3 omits its conserved ending phenylalanine or tryptophan, so a read error is the likely source. This chain connects TRBV12-3 or TRBV12-4 to TRBJ2-5; D is perhaps TRBD1 or TRBD2 (6 bases each). The CDR3 has 19 amino acids. Deletions cut 6 bases from V and 0 bases from J, with 26 bases between. The CDR3 reads CASSRWLDYQRGYQETQYL. In DNA form, the CDR3 reads TGTGCCAGCAGCCGATGGTTGGACTACCAGAGGGGGTACCAAGAGACCCAGTACCTC.

This clonotype was seen at least ten times. V gene TRBV12-3 or TRBV12-4 combines with J gene TRBJ1-6; D is unclear. The CDR3 spans 15 residues. V lost 6 bases to trimming and J lost 9 bases, with 18 bases between them. For the CDR3, the DNA is TGTGCCAGCAGGTCATCGGTCTCGGACTTTTCACCCCTCCACTTT. It encodes CASRSSVSDFSPLHF.

A note on this clonotype: This sequence is one base from a far larger clone and is likely a read error. The conserved final phenylalanine or tryptophan is absent from the CDR3, which likely points to a read error. The rearrangement joins TRBV12-3 or TRBV12-4 to TRBJ1-1; D not resolved. Trimming left V 1 base short and J 5 bases short, with 11 bases between. The CDR3 length is 14 residues. The CDR3 reads CASSLGGEGTEAFL. For the CDR3, the DNA is TGTGCCAGCAGTTTAGGGGGTGAAGGGACTGAAGCTTTCCTT.

This chain links TRBV28 with TRBJ1-2, with a weak D call TRBD1 (6 bases). This CDR3 is built from 12 residues. Trimming took off 4 bases at V and 8 bases at J, with 11 bases between the two ends. Germline CDR1 reads MDHEN; CDR2 reads SYDVKM. The CDR3: CASSSDRIGYTF. Written as DNA, the CDR3 is TGTGCCAGCAGTTCGGACAGAATCGGCTACACCTTC.

The rearrangement links TRBV7-9 to TRBJ2-2, with D perhaps matching TRBD2 (6 bases). The CDR3 has 14 amino acids. The germline V and J ends were trimmed by 0 bases and 5 bases, with 7 bases remaining between them. Germline assignment: CDR1 SEHNR and CDR2 FQNEAQ (reference sequence). CDR3 region: CASSLAGGTGELFF. The CDR3 bases are TGTGCCAGCAGCTTAGCTGGAGGGACCGGGGAGCTGTTTTTT.

This clonotype was recorded many times. The chain combines TRBV24-1 with TRBJ1-2; D is unclear. V lost 0 bases, J lost 6 bases, and 7 bases lay in between. The CDR3 totals 13 residues. The germline V gene has CDR1 KGHDR and CDR2 SFDVKD. CDR3 sequence reads: CATSDLRADGYTF. The CDR3 DNA follows: TGTGCCACCAGTGATTTGCGAGCTGATGGCTACACCTTC.

This clonotype was picked up many times. DNA for the CDR3: TGTGCCATATCCGGGACAGGGAACACAGATACGCAGTATTTT. Translated: CAISGTGNTDTQYF. The gene calls are TRBV10-3 and TRBJ2-3; 9 bases agree with TRBD1. The germline V gene encodes CDR1 ENHRY and CDR2 SYGVKD. V shed 9 bases and J 2 bases; nucleotides not matched to a gene: 6. This CDR3 spans 14 amino acids.

Notes on this clonotype: This could be a read error, since a much larger clone is one nucleotide away. J is TRBJ2-5 and V is TRBV5-1; TRBD1 matches at 7 bases. CDR1 and CDR2 (germline): SGHRS, YFSETQ. This CDR3 region has 13 residues. The CDR3 bases are TGCGCCGGCAGCTGGGACAGCCAAGAGACCCAGTACTTC. The encoded protein is CAGSWDSQETQYF.

This clonotype was observed at least ten times. This chain links TRBV2 with TRBJ2-1; D is undetermined. V gave up 11 bases and J gave up 8 bases, with 10 bases separating them. In germline, CDR1 is SNHLY, CDR2 FYNNEI. This CDR3 spans 10 amino acids. CDR3 sequence reads: CAHNRYEQFF. The CDR3 bases are TGTGCCCATAATCGGTATGAGCAGTTCTTC.

V and J are TRBV20-1 and TRBJ2-1; possible D gene TRBD2, 6 bases. The length of the CDR3 is 18 residues. Trimming stripped 0 bases from V and 2 bases from J, with 20 bases between. CDR1 and CDR2 (germline): DFQATT, SNEGSKA (reference sequence). The CDR3 protein is CSARDFSSASETYNEQFF. The CDR3 region has the DNA TGCAGTGCTAGAGATTTTAGCTCCGCTAGCGAAACCTACAATGAGCAGTTCTTC.

This clonotype appeared many times. The chain joins TRBV20-1 to TRBJ1-6; no firm D call. In germline, CDR1 is DFQATT, CDR2 SNEGSKA (reference sequence). V was trimmed by 5 bases and J by 7 bases, leaving 12 bases between them. This CDR3 contains 13 residues. The CDR3 sequence is CSAPPQLNSPLHF. CDR3 nucleotide sequence: TGCAGTGCTCCCCCGCAGTTAAATTCACCCCTCCACTTT.

The sample holds many counts of this clonotype. The chain uses TRBV6-6 and TRBJ1-2, with 8 bases matching TRBD1. Looked up from germline, CDR1 is MNHNY and CDR2 is SVGAGI (reference sequence). The CDR3 runs 14 residues. V lost 5 bases, J lost 6 bases, and 8 bases stayed unmatched. The CDR3 protein is CASSLRGRDHGYTF. The CDR3 coding sequence is TGTGCCAGCAGTCTCAGGGGGCGCGATCATGGCTACACCTTC.

This clonotype was seen at least ten times. The rearrangement joins TRBV12-3 or TRBV12-4 to TRBJ2-1, with D perhaps TRBD2 (5 bases). V was pared by 10 bases and J by 3 bases, with 16 bases between. This CDR3 spans 14 amino acids. The CDR3 DNA follows: TGTGCCACCAATAACGGGGTTAACTACAATGAGCAGTTCTTC. Its translation: CATNNGVNYNEQFF.

This clonotype was seen ten or more times. The V call is TRBV4-1, the J call TRBJ2-7; D might be TRBD1 (5 bases). Germline V gives CDR1 MGHRA, CDR2 YSYEKL. The CDR3 is made up of 13 amino acids. The V end was cut by 0 bases, the J end by 10 bases, with 13 bases between. CDR3: CASSQDSGFFQYF. The CDR3 DNA reads TGCGCCAGCAGCCAAGATTCAGGGTTCTTCCAGTACTTC.

A few counts support this clonotype. The genes are TRBV9 and TRBJ2-3; tentative D call: TRBD2 (6 bases). The CDR3 totals 15 residues. Trimming shortened V by 0 bases and J by 5 bases, and 13 bases separated the two germline ends. Germline V CDR1 and CDR2: SGDLS, YYNGEE. The CDR3 DNA is TGTGCCAGCAGCGTAGGAGGCGGGATGGGAGATACGCAGTATTTT. Encoded protein: CASSVGGGMGDTQYF.

This clonotype was seen ten or more times. A much larger clone is a single base away; this may be a read error. The CDR3 does not end in the conserved phenylalanine or tryptophan, so this is likely a read error. No DNA is shown, since the ends of the CDR3 on it are uncertain; the CDR3 is the one TCRdb lists. The chain links TRBV21-1 to TRBJ2-1; the D segment call TRBD2 is taken from the table without a DNA check. TRBV21-1 is flagged as a pseudogene. A total of 20 residues make up the CDR3, ends included. This CDR3 is CASSKLAEKPNNLAYNEQFI.

This chain connects TRBV6-2 or TRBV6-3 to TRBJ2-7; 14 positions match TRBD2. The CDR3 covers 17 residues. The germline V gene encodes CDR1 MNHEY and CDR2 SVGEGT. V shed 4 bases and J 3 bases; nucleotides not matched to a gene: 8. CDR3 in DNA: TGTGCCAGCAGTTTCCATGGGACTAGCGGGAGTATCTACGAGCAGTACTTC. This gives the protein CASSFHGTSGSIYEQYF.

This clonotype has only a few counts. It may be a read error: a sequence one base away is much more abundant. The missing conserved phenylalanine or tryptophan at the end of this CDR3 makes a read error likely. This sequence joins TRBV28 and TRBJ2-7; the D is unclear. Trimming took off 5 bases at V and 5 bases at J, with 4 bases between the two ends. This CDR3 spans 10 amino acids. Germline V lookup: CDR1 MDHEN, CDR2 SYDVKM. The CDR3 loop is CASSINEQYL. DNA for the CDR3: TGTGCCAGCAGTATTAACGAGCAGTACCTC.

This clonotype was counted many times. The chain links TRBV15 to TRBJ2-1; D is undetermined. The V gene's germline CDR1 is LNHNV and CDR2 YYDKDF (reference sequence). The CDR3 is made up of 17 amino acids. Between the trimmed V and J ends, which lost 0 bases and 4 bases, there was a span of 16 bases. The CDR3 region is CATSRDKGLGLYNEQFF. The DNA for the CDR3 is TGTGCCACCAGCAGAGATAAGGGATTAGGGTTGTACAATGAGCAGTTCTTC.

This clonotype was observed at least ten times. The gene calls are TRBV20-1 and TRBJ1-5; unclear D gene. V was trimmed by 6 bases and J by 11 bases, leaving 17 bases between them. The CDR3 is 12 amino acids. The germline CDR1 and CDR2 sequences are DFQATT and SNEGSKA (reference sequence). CDR3 nucleotides: TGCAGTGCAATTGACAACCCCTTGGCCCAGCATTTT. Its translation: CSAIDNPLAQHF.

This clonotype was detected many times. The chain recombines TRBV14 with TRBJ2-1, with D possibly TRBD1 on 6 matching bases. Germline CDR1 SGHDN, CDR2 FVKESK. V was shortened by 5 bases and J by 5 bases, with 19 bases between the two germline ends. The CDR3 has 16 amino acids. CDR3 DNA sequence: TGTGCCAGCAGCAAAGGGGGATCGGGCGTTAACAATGAGCAGTTCTTC. Translation: CASSKGGSGVNNEQFF.

This clonotype occurred many times. The chain is built from TRBV7-8 and TRBJ2-2; TRBD1 aligns across 8 bases. The trim removed 5 bases at V and 2 bases at J, leaving 13 bases unmatched. From germline, CDR1 is SGHVS and CDR2 FQNEAQ. CDR3 length equals 18 residues. CDR3 nucleotide sequence: TGTGCCAGCAGCCCTATAGTCCGCAGGGGGCAAAACACCGGGGAGCTGTTTTTT. It is translated as CASSPIVRRGQNTGELFF.

The sample holds many counts of this clonotype. The rearrangement links TRBV12-3 or TRBV12-4 to TRBJ1-1; 9 bases line up with TRBD1. The CDR3 totals 16 residues. The V and J ends lost 8 bases and 7 bases, in that order; junction bases with no gene match: 17. Written as DNA, the CDR3 is TGTGCCAGCGGAAAACTCCCGGGACAGGGTGTTGTTGAAGCTTTCTTT. Protein product: CASGKLPGQGVVEAFF.

This clonotype was found many times. The V call is TRBV12-3 or TRBV12-4, the J call TRBJ1-4; possibly TRBD1 for D (6 bases). V was cut by 4 bases and J by 4 bases, with 7 bases left in between. The CDR3 totals 13 residues. In DNA, the CDR3 is TGTGCCAGCAGTTACAGGGTTAATGAAAAACTGTTTTTT. Its protein product is CASSYRVNEKLFF.

This clonotype was detected many times. V gene TRBV20-1 combines with J gene TRBJ1-2, with 12 bases that match TRBD1. Trimming removed 3 bases from V and 0 bases from J; junction bases left unmatched: 5. CDR1 is DFQATT and CDR2 is SNEGSKA in the germline V gene (reference sequence). The CDR3 has 16 amino acids. The CDR3 spells CSASGTGGAANYGYTF. The DNA of the CDR3 is TGCAGTGCTAGTGGGACAGGGGGCGCAGCTAACTATGGCTACACCTTC.